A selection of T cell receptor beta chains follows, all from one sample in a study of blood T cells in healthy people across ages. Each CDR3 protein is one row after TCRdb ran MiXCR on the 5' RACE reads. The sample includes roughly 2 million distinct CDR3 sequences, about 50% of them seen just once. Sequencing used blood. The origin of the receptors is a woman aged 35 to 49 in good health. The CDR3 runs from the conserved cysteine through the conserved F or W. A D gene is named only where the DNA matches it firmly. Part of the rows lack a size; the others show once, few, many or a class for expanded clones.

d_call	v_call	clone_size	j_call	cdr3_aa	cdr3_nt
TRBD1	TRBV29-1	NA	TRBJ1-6	CSASTGTDLSPLHF	TGCAGCGCCAGCACCGGGACAGACCTTTCACCCCTCCACTTT
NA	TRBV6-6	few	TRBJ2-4	CASSYSPSPKNIQYF	TGTGCCAGCAGTTACTCGCCCAGCCCCAAAAACATTCAGTACTTC
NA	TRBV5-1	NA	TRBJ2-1	CVSKAGYTYNEQFF	TGCGTCAGTAAAGCAGGGTACACCTACAATGAGCAGTTCTTC
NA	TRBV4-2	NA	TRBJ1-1	CASGPPGANTEAFF	TGTGCCAGCGGACCTCCCGGGGCAAACACTGAAGCTTTCTTT
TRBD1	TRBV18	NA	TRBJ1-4	CASSPPGTAVNEKLFF	TGTGCCAGCTCACCACCGGGGACAGCGGTTAATGAAAAACTGTTTTTT
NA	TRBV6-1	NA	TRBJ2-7	CASRSGRAYEQYF	TGTGCCAGCAGGTCCGGCAGGGCGTACGAGCAGTACTTC
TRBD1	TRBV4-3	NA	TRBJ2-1	CASRKGTGDENEQFF	TGCGCCAGCAGGAAAGGGACAGGGGACGAGAATGAGCAGTTCTTC
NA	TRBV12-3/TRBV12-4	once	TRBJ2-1	CASSMRPGETQFF	TGTGCCAGCAGTATGCGGCCGGGGGAGACCCAGTTCTTC
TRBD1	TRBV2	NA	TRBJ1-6	CATRQGTTPLHF	TGTGCCACCCGACAGGGTACAACGCCCCTCCACTTT
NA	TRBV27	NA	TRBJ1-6	CASSSGSGSPLHF	TGTGCCAGCAGCTCAGGGTCAGGCTCACCCCTCCACTTT
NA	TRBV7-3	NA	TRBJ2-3	CASSLNGTGSAYF	TGTGCCAGCAGCTTAAATGGGACTGGGAGTGCGTATTTT
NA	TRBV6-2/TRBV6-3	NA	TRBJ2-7	CASREDGKSVYEQYF	TGTGCCAGCCGTGAGGACGGGAAGTCCGTCTACGAGCAGTACTTC
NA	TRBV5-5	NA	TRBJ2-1	CASSPWRRYNEQFF	TGTGCCAGCAGCCCTTGGAGGCGGTACAATGAGCAGTTCTTC
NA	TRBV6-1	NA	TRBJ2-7	CASSEMRRGPYEQYF	TGTGCCAGCAGTGAAATGAGGCGAGGGCCATACGAGCAGTACTTC
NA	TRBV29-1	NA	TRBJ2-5	CSVEESPASAQYF	TGCAGCGTTGAAGAGTCACCTGCCTCGGCCCAGTACTTC
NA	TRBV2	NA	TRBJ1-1	CASSKGRGANTEAFF	TGTGCCAGCAGTAAAGGGCGGGGGGCCAACACTGAAGCTTTCTTT
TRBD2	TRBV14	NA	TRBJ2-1	CASSRLTSGGAYEQFF	TGTGCCAGCAGCCGATTGACTAGCGGGGGGGCCTATGAGCAGTTCTTC
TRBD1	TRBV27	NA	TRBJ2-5	CASSLSWGQGGGRSQETQYF	TGTGCCAGCAGTTTATCGTGGGGACAGGGAGGAGGACGGTCCCAAGAGACCCAGTACTTC
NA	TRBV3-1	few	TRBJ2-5	CASRPTIQETQYF	TGTGCCAGCAGACCGACGATACAAGAGACCCAGTACTTC
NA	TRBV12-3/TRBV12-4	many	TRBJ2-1	CASSLGYSYNEQFF	TGTGCCAGCAGTTTGGGTTACTCCTACAATGAGCAGTTCTTC
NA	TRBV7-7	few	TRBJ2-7	CASSLALRNEQYF	TGTGCTAGCAGCTTAGCGCTCAGGAACGAGCAGTACTTC
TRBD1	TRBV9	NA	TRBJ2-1	CASSVGGTGGNEQFF	TGTGCCAGCAGCGTAGGGGGGACAGGGGGAAATGAGCAGTTCTTC
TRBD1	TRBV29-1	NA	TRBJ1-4	CSVPIWTGVSEKLFF	TGCAGCGTCCCAATATGGACAGGGGTTAGTGAAAAACTGTTTTTT
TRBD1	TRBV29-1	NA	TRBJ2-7	CSVVQQGARYNEQYF	TGCAGCGTGGTACAACAGGGGGCAAGGTACAATGAGCAGTACTTC
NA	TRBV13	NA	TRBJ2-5	CASSFSGSETQYF	TGTGCCAGCAGCTTTTCAGGGTCGGAGACCCAGTACTTC
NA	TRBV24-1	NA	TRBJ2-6	CATSDLRGSAGANVLTF	TGTGCCACCAGTGATTTGCGGGGTTCAGCTGGGGCCAACGTCCTGACTTTC
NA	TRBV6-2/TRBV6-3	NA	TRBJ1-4	CASSYEANEKLFF	TGTGCCAGCAGTTACGAGGCTAATGAAAAACTGTTTTTT
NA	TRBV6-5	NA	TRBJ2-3	CASSYNYGQEGTDTQYF	TGTGCCAGCAGTTACAATTACGGACAGGAGGGGACAGATACGCAGTATTTT
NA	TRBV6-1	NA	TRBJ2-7	CASTQTHSSYEQYF	TGTGCCAGCACCCAGACACACTCGTCCTACGAGCAGTACTTC
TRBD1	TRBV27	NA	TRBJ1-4	CASSFVGEQGEKLFF	TGTGCCAGCAGTTTTGTGGGCGAACAGGGGGAAAAACTGTTTTTT
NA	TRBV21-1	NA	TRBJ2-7	CASSPKNRGVNEQYF	TGTGCCAGCAGCCCGAAAAACAGGGGAGTCAACGAGCAGTACTTC
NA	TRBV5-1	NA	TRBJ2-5	CASSSAVAGQETQYF	TGCGCCAGCAGCTCGGCCGTGGCAGGACAAGAGACCCAGTACTTC
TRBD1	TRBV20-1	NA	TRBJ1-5	CSARDPQTGPNQPQHF	TGCAGTGCTAGAGATCCGCAGACAGGGCCTAATCAGCCCCAGCATTTT
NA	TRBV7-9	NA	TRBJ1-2	CASSWTINYGYTF	TGTGCCAGCAGCTGGACAATCAACTATGGCTACACCTTC
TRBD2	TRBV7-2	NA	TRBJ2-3	CASSSQGSGAGGDTQYF	TGTGCCAGCAGCTCCCAGGGTAGCGGGGCGGGGGGAGATACGCAGTATTTT
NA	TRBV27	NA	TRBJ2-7	CASSNAGSPNEQYF	TGTGCCAGCAGTAACGCGGGGAGCCCCAACGAGCAGTACTTC
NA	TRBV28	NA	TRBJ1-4	CASSLLLTDITNENLFF	TGTGCCAGCAGTCTCCTCCTTACAGATATAACTAATGAAAACCTGTTTTTT
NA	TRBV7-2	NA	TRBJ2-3	CASSAGTLPGDTQYF	TGTGCCAGCAGCGCCGGAACTCTTCCTGGGGATACGCAGTATTTT
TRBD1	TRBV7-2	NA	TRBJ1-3	CASSIGTAGNTIYF	TGTGCCAGCAGCATAGGGACAGCTGGAAACACCATATATTTT
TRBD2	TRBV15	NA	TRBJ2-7	CATSSPAGLSSYEQYF	TGTGCCACCAGCAGTCCCGCGGGACTAAGTTCCTACGAGCAGTACTTC
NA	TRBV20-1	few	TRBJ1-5	CSATRVRWDSNQPQHF	TGCAGTGCTACCCGGGTGAGGTGGGACAGCAATCAGCCCCAGCATTTT
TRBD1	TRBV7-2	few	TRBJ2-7	CASSLFLGGPRSSYEQYF	TGTGCCAGCAGCTTATTTTTAGGGGGCCCCCGGTCCTCCTACGAGCAGTACTTC
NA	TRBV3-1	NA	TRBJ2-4	CASSQYGVERNIQYF	TGTGCCAGCAGCCAATATGGGGTTGAGAGAAACATTCAGTACTTC
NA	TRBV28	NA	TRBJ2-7	CASTLGGTGTYEQYF	TGTGCCAGCACCCTGGGGGGGACAGGTACCTACGAGCAGTACTTC
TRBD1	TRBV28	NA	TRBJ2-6	CASSLKGQGPSGANVLTF	TGTGCCAGCAGTTTGAAGGGACAGGGCCCTTCTGGGGCCAACGTCCTGACTTTC
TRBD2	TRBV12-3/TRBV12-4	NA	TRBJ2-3	CASSQAGGRADTQYF	TGTGCCAGCAGCCAAGCGGGGGGGAGAGCAGATACGCAGTATTTT